Detailed here is one T cell receptor beta chain. The antigen is unknown. The junction and the germline gene differ at one end; a read error may be behind it. This sample is drawn from a study of tumor-infiltrating lymphocytes in primary liver carcinoma. General study results and limits: Tumor top-250-clone fraction significantly exceeded that of blood (p = 0.039).

Starting from around 0.45 ug of total RNA, TCR beta cDNA was produced with a primer in the constant region. Slightly modified ARM-PCR served as the procedure for the TCR beta libraries. These libraries came from three rounds of nested multiplex PCR. Primers for the first two PCR rounds were TRBV1-TRBV30 forward primers and a C-beta reverse primer (around 11 cycles per round). TCRdb independently ran MiXCR on the multiplex PCR reads; one entry per CDR3 protein. The sample carries 99,000 or so distinct CDR3 sequences, roughly 80% recorded once. The approximately 17-32 mg bulk tissue piece was not sorted before simultaneous RNA and DNA extraction. The CDR3 totals 14 residues. The germline CDR1 and CDR2 sequences are DFQATT and SNEGSKA (reference sequence).

This sequence originates from a man between 35 and 55 years old with primary liver carcinoma and hepatitis B virus infection. Sequenced material: liver tumor tissue from sampling region 3. Stated subset: tumor region T3, left-lateral pole. The chain couples TRBV20-1 to TRBJ1-5, with D possibly TRBD1 on 5 matching bases. Here the CDR3 DNA reads TGCAGTGCTAAGGACATTAGCGGCAATCAGTCCCAGCATTTT. This translates into CSAKDISGNQSQHF.